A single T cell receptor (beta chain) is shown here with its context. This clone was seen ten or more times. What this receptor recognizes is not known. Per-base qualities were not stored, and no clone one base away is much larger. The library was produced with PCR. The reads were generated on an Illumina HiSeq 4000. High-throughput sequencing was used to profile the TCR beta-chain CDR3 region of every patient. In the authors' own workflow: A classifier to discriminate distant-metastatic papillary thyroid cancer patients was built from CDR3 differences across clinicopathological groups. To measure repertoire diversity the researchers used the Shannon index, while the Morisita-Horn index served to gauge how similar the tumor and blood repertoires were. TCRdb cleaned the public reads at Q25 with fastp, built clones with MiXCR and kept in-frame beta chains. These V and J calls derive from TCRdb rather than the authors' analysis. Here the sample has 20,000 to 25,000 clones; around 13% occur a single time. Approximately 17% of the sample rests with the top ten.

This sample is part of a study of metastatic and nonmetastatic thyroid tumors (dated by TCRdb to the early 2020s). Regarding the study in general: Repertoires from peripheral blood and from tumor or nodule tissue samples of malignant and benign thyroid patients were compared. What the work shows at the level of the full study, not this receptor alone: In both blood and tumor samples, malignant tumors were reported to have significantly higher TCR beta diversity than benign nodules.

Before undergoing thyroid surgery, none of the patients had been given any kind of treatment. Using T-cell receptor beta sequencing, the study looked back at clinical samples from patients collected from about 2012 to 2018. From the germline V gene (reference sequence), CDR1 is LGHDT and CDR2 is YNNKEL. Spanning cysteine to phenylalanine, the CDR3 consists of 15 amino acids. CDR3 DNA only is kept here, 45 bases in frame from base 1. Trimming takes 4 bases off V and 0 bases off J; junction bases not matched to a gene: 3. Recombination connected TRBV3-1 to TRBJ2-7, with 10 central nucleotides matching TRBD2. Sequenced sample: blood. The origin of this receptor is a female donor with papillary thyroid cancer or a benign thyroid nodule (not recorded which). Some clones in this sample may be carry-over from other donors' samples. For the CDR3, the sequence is CASSPAGGSSYEQYF. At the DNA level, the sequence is TGTGCCAGCAGCCCAGCGGGAGGGAGCTCCTACGAGCAGTACTTC.